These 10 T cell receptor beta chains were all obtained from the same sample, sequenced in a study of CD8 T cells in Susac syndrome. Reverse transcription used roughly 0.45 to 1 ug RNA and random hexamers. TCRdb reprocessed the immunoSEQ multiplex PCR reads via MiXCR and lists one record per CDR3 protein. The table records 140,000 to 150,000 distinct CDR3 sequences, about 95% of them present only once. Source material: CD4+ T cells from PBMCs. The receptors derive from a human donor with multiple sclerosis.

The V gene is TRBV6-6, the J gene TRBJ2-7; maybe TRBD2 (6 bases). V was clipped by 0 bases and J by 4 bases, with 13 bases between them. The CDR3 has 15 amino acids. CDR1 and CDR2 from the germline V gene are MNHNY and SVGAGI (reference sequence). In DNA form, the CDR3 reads TGTGCCAGCAGTTACTCGGGACTCCGGGGGTACGAGCAGTACTTC. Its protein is CASSYSGLRGYEQYF.

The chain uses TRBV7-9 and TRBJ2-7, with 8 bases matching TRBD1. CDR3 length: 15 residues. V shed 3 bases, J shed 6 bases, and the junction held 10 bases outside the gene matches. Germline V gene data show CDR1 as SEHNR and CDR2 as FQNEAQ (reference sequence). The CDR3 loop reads CASSFRTDRAGEQYF. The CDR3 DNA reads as TGTGCCAGCAGCTTCCGGACGGACAGGGCGGGCGAGCAGTACTTC.

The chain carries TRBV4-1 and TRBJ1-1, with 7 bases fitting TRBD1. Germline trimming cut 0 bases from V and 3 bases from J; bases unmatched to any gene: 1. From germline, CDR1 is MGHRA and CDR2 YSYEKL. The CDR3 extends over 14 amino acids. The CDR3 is CASSQETGHTEAFF. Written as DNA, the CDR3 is TGCGCCAGCAGCCAAGAGACAGGGCACACTGAAGCTTTCTTT.

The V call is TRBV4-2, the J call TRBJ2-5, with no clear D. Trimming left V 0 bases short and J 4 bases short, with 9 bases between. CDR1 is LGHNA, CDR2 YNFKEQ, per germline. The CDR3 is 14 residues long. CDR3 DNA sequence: TGTGCCAGCAGCCAAGATGAGAAGCGAGAGACCCAGTACTTC. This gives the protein CASSQDEKRETQYF.

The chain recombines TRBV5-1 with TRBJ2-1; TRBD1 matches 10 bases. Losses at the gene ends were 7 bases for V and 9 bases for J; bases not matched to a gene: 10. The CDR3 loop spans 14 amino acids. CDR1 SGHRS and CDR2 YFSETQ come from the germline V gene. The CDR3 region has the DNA TGCGCCAGCTCACCGGGACAGGGGAGAGCTGAGCAGTTCTTC. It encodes CASSPGQGRAEQFF.

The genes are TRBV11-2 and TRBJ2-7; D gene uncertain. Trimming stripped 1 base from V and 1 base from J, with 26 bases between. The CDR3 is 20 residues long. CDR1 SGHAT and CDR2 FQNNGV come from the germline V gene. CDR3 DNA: TGTGCCAGCAGCTTAGTTCGGCTGGGTATTTTTGGTTCTGAGTCCTACGAGCAGTACTTC. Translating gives CASSLVRLGIFGSESYEQYF.

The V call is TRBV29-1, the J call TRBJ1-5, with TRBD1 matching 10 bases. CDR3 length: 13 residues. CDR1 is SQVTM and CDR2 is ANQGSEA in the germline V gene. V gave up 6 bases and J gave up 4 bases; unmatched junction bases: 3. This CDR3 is CSVLDRGNQPQHF. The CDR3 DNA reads TGCAGCGTCCTGGACAGGGGGAATCAGCCCCAGCATTTT.

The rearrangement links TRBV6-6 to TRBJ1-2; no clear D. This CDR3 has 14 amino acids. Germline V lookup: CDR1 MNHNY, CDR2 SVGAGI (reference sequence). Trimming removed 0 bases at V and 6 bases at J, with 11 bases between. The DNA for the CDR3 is TGTGCCAGCAGTTACTCTGGCAATAGGAATGGCTACACCTTC. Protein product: CASSYSGNRNGYTF.

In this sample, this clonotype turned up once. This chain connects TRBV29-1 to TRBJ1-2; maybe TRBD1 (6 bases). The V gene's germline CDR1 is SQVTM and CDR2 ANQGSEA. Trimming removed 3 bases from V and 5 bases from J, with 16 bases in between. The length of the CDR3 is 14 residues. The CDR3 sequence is CSVEEPGRGYGYTF. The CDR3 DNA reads TGCAGCGTTGAGGAGCCTGGGAGGGGGTATGGCTACACCTTC.

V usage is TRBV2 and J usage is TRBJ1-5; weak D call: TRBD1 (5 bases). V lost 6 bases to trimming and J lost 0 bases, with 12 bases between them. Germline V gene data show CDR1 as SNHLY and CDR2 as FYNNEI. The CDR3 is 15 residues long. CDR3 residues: CASRLRGNSNQPQHF. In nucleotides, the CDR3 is TGTGCCAGCAGGCTGCGGGGGAATAGCAATCAGCCCCAGCATTTT. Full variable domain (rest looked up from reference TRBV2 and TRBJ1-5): EPEVTQTPSHQVTQMGQEVILRCVPISNHLYFYWYRQILGQKVEFLVSFYNNEISEKSEIFDDQFSVERPDGSNFTLKIRSTKLEDSAMYFCASRLRGNSNQPQHFGDGTRLSIL.